This T cell receptor beta chain was sequenced in a study of CD8+ T cells in alopecia areata. This clone was picked up a small number of times. As yet, its antigen is unknown. The junction and the germline gene differ at one end; a read error may be behind it. Treatment noted: oral pan-JAK inhibitor, 5-10 mg twice daily. PBMC-derived CD4+ and CD8+ T cells were sorted. Germline V gives CDR1 GTSNPN, CDR2 SVGIG (reference sequence). The CDR3 has 13 residues. Sequencing used cDNA as its template, made by extracting RNA and reverse transcribing it. Sequenced by immunoSEQ multiplex PCR; TCRdb stores in-frame clones only, minus some. The data hold around 270,000 clones, with over 45% observed a single time. Regarding the study as a whole: In lesional scalp, particularly from alopecia totalis/universalis, clonality was higher than in normal scalp.

The receptor comes from a human donor with alopecia areata. The rearrangement links TRBV30 to TRBJ1-3; no definite D call. The input for sequencing was CD4+ T cells sorted from blood, taken at week 24, from a patient treated with tofacitinib. Here the CDR3 reads CAWSVTGTFPEDF. The CDR3 nucleotides are TGTGCCTGGAGTGTAACGGGAACGTTCCCTGAGGATTTT.